This T cell receptor (beta chain) was retrieved from a study of T cells expressing NK-cell markers. The CDR3 is made up of 16 amino acids. Germline loops: CDR1 SGHRS, CDR2 YFSETQ. TCRdb reprocessed the 5' RACE reads and keeps a single row for each CDR3 protein, giving no DNA. The sample spans about 110,000 distinct CDR3 sequences; the ten largest clones claim about 18%. The specimen sequenced was blood T cells: a sorted CD56 or NKG2C T cell subset, CD4+ or CD8+ T cells, or bulk PBMC T cells (not recorded which). This clonotype originated in a woman aged 18-70 years in good health. The chain employs TRBV5-1 and TRBJ2-2; lacking DNA, the TRBD2 call made by TCRdb goes unchecked. Here the CDR3 reads CASSGSGVHYTGELFF.